This T cell receptor beta chain was found in a study of OX40 agonist ivuxolimab in advanced cancers. Background for the entire study: Ivuxolimab, which targeted the costimulatory receptor OX40 (CD134), was an agonistic, fully human IgG2 monoclonal antibody. The point of sequencing TCRbeta in the periphery was to test whether ivuxolimab changed TCR sequence diversity and drove clonal T-cell expansion. Intravenous ivuxolimab was administered to patients every 2 weeks at six dose levels: 0.01, 0.1, 0.3, 1.5, 3 and 10 mg/kg. Patients were allowed to have had prior anti-PD-1, anti-PD-L1 or anti-CTLA-4 therapy, and approximately 43% of the dose-escalation patients had previously received checkpoint inhibitors. The monotherapy dose-escalation portion (N of about 50 patients) of the phase I ivuxolimab trial is reported in the paper. Partial responses were achieved by three dose-escalation patients, of whom one had hepatocellular carcinoma and two had cutaneous melanoma. Of the approximately 50 dose-escalation patients, hepatocellular carcinoma was present in 19, melanoma in some 15, renal cell carcinoma in 9 and head and neck cancer in 9. In the dose-escalation cohort, 65% to 90% of patients were male, and the mean age was around 60 years, with a range of roughly 20 to 79.

Genomic DNA was extracted from sorted cells for sequencing of the TCRbeta CDR3 region. The immunoSEQ Assay was used for sequencing of TCRbeta CDR3 regions. In TCRdb, the immuneACCESS table is reduced to in-frame sequences with V and J assigned. These tables do not hold every clone; where another copy was compared, an unresolved V gene accounts for under half, and the others remain unexplained. The sample table records 100,000 to 110,000 clones; roughly 90% of these occur just once. About 0.15% of the sample rests with the top ten. Reading from cysteine to phenylalanine, the CDR3 counts 16 amino acids. The only DNA kept is the CDR3, 48 bases in frame from the first base. CDR1 and CDR2 are drawn from the germline V gene: SGHAT, FQNNGV. V is clipped by 5 bases and J by 0 bases, and the sequence between their germline boundaries is 13 bases long. Overall study results and their limits: The antigen specificity of the peripheral T cells that underwent clonal expansion was not determined. After ivuxolimab, expanded clones were on average more numerous among CD8+ T cells than among CD4+ T cells. At doses from 0.1 to 3.0 mg/kg, clonal expansion was seen in both CD4+ and CD8+ blood T cells between baseline and week 6. In partial responders in the 0.1-3.0 mg/kg groups, normalized peripheral clonal expansion was found to be among the lowest, especially among CD8+ T cells. Low levels of normalized T-cell clonal expansion were also seen in some patients who did not respond.

In the case of this clone: No antigen is known for it. Base quality data are lacking; no much larger clone is found one base away.

The trial excluded patients who had a history of autoimmune disease or were on systemic immunosuppression. In every dose cohort, peripheral blood was drawn for TCR sequencing at baseline, cycle 4 day 1, and cycle 7 day 1. Samples were obtained from an open-label, multicenter, first-in-human phase I dose-escalation trial of ivuxolimab. Adults with locally advanced or metastatic melanoma, renal cell, hepatocellular, or head and neck squamous cell carcinoma were enrolled in the trial. Before TCR sequencing, CD4+ and CD8+ T cells were separately sorted from peripheral blood. Rearrangement joined TRBV11-2 to TRBJ1-4, with the D gene too uncertain to name. This receptor was taken from an adult with an advanced solid tumor such as melanoma, head and neck, liver or kidney cancer. Sequences were derived from CD4+ or CD8+ T cells sorted from blood, sampled in a trial of the OX40 agonist ivuxolimab. The sequenced DNA: TGTGCCAGCAGCCAAGGCCTGCGGCCAACTAATGAAAAACTGTTTTTT. Its protein is CASSQGLRPTNEKLFF.